A selection of T cell receptor beta chains follows, all from one sample in a study of tumor-infiltrating lymphocytes in glioblastoma multiforme. TCRdb itself ran the multiplex PCR reads through MiXCR, one entry per CDR3 protein. Seen here are about 12,000 distinct CDR3 sequences, roughly 70% observed once, and the top ten hold around 30%. The sequenced material came from brain tumor tissue. These receptors originate from a male donor with glioblastoma. CDR3s include the opening cysteine and the closing phenylalanine or tryptophan. The order of the fields is clone size, V gene, D gene, J gene, CDR3 DNA, CDR3 protein. D genes are given only for firm matches. Size is omitted from some rows. Given values are once, few, many or a class for expanded clones.

few	TRBV12-3/TRBV12-4	-	TRBJ1-6	TGTGCCAGCAGTTCTAGGACAGATTTTAATTCACCCCTCCACTTT	CASSSRTDFNSPLHF
once	TRBV4-2	-	TRBJ1-4	TGTGCCAGCAGCCAACAATACAGTGATGAAAAAATGTTTTTT	CASSQQYSDEKMFF
once	TRBV11-3	-	TRBJ2-1	TGTGCCAGCAACTTAGACGGCGGCTACAGTAAGCAGTTCTTC	CASNLDGGYSKQFF
once	TRBV29-1	-	TRBJ1-3	TGCAGCGTTGGAACAAACTCTAGAAACACCATATGCTTT	CSVGTNSRNTICF
-	TRBV20-1	TRBD2	TRBJ2-7	TGCAGTGCTAGAGATGCGGGAGGGCTGGATGAGGAGCAGTACTTC	CSARDAGGLDEEQYF
many	TRBV29-1	-	TRBJ2-5	TGCAGCGTAGGGGGACACATATCAGAGACCCAGTACTTC	CSVGGHISETQYF
-	TRBV11-1	-	TRBJ2-7	TGTGCCAGCACCATGGATCAGGGTTACGAGGAGTACTTC	CASTMDQGYEEYF
-	TRBV6-1	-	TRBJ1-6	TGTGCCAGCAGCGAAAAGGTGGAAGGAAATTCATCCCTCCACTTT	CASSEKVEGNSSLHF
-	TRBV11-2	TRBD2	TRBJ2-5	TGTGCCAGCAGCTTTAGCGGGACCAGCAAAGGAACCCAGTACTTC	CASSFSGTSKGTQYF
-	TRBV6-6	TRBD1	TRBJ1-5	TGTGCCAGCAACGATTTCCCGGGACAAGGGGCAGGGGGTCAGCCCCAGCATTTT	CASNDFPGQGAGGQPQHF
few	TRBV7-3	TRBD2	TRBJ2-2	TGTGCCAGCAGCTTATTCGGGGGGAGCACCGGGGAGCTGTTTTTT	CASSLFGGSTGELFF
few	TRBV20-1	-	TRBJ1-2	TGCAGTGTTAGCTTGGGGGTTCCAAGCTATGGCTACACATTC	CSVSLGVPSYGYTF
-	TRBV11-2	TRBD1	TRBJ1-4	TGTGCCAGCAGCTTGACAGGGGCGAACGAAAAACTGTTTTTT	CASSLTGANEKLFF
-	TRBV7-8	-	TRBJ2-5	TGTGCCAGCAGCCTCCAGGTACTCGAAGAGATCCAGTACTTC	CASSLQVLEEIQYF
-	TRBV20-1	TRBD2	TRBJ2-2	TGCAGTGCTAGAGTTAAACAGCGGGGGAACACCGGGGAGCTGTTTTTT	CSARVKQRGNTGELFF
-	TRBV12-3/TRBV12-4	-	TRBJ2-7	TGTGCCAGCAGTACGCGCACTAGCCACGATCAGTACTTC	CASSTRTSHDQYF
-	TRBV29-1	-	TRBJ2-5	TGCAGCGTCTCTAGGGAACTTGGTGGTGGAGAGACCCAGTACTTC	CSVSRELGGGETQYF
once	TRBV7-9	-	TRBJ1-2	TGTCCAAGCAGCTCCCTAATGGAAGGGGCGAATTATCCTAACTATGGCTACACCTTC	CPSSSLMEGANYPNYGYTF
-	TRBV30	TRBD2	TRBJ2-5	TGTGTCTGGAGCCCCGGGACGGGGGGTATCGAGACCCAGTACTTC	CVWSPGTGGIETQYF
-	TRBV12-3/TRBV12-4	TRBD1	TRBJ1-1	TGTGCCAGCGGCCTAAAGGGGGCCGAACAGATTGAAGCCTTCTTT	CASGLKGAEQIEAFF
-	TRBV20-1	-	TRBJ1-2	TGCAATGCTGAAAGGCCCAGTTCCTACGGCTACACCTTC	CNAERPSSYGYTF
few	TRBV11-2	-	TRBJ1-1	TGTGCCAGCAGCTGGGGACATGGTGTCTCTGAAGCTTTCTTT	CASSWGHGVSEAFF
-	TRBV29-1	-	TRBJ1-1	TGCAACGTGGTAGGGGGGTTCGGGAGGAACACTGAAGCTTTCTTT	CNVVGGFGRNTEAFF
-	TRBV7-9	TRBD2	TRBJ2-1	TGTGCCAGCAGCTTAAGTGGACTAGCGAACTCCTACAATGAGCAGTTCTTC	CASSLSGLANSYNEQFF
-	TRBV12-3/TRBV12-4	TRBD1	TRBJ1-2	TGTGCCAGCACCCTGGACAGGGACTATGGCTACACCTTC	CASTLDRDYGYTF
few	TRBV12-3/TRBV12-4	-	TRBJ2-5	TGTGCCAGCAGTTTCTCGACAAGGGCAGAGACTCAGTACTTC	CASSFSTRAETQYF
-	TRBV11-2	-	TRBJ2-7	TGTGCCAGTAGATTCTCTAGCCTAGCATTATACGAGCAGTACTTC	CASRFSSLALYEQYF
-	TRBV2	-	TRBJ2-7	TGTGCCAGCAGAAGGGGGGCCTTAGGGGAGCAGTACTTC	CASRRGALGEQYF
many	TRBV3-1	-	TRBJ2-1	TGTGCCAGCAGCCAAGGGAGGGTAACCTACAATGAGCAGTTCTTC	CASSQGRVTYNEQFF
few	TRBV4-1	-	TRBJ1-4	TGCGTCAGCAGCCAAGACCCTGAAGAAGTGAAGAAACTGTTTTTT	CVSSQDPEEVKKLFF
-	TRBV4-2	-	TRBJ1-1	TGTGCCAGCAGCCAAGTGGGCCCCTCTGAAGCTTTATTT	CASSQVGPSEALF
-	TRBV6-1	-	TRBJ2-7	TGTGCCATCCAGGATGACCCCTCCAGTTCCTACGAGCAGTGCTTC	CAIQDDPSSSYEQCF
-	TRBV4-1	TRBD2	TRBJ2-1	TGCGCCAGCAGCCGAGATTTCGGCGGGAGTGCCTGCAATGAGCAGTTCTTC	CASSRDFGGSACNEQFF
-	TRBV20-1	TRBD1	TRBJ1-6	TGCAGTGGTCTGGACAGGGTCGAATCACCCCTCCACTTT	CSGLDRVESPLHF
once	TRBV4-1	-	TRBJ2-2	TGCGCCAGCAGCCAGGATTCGGGGTCCGTGGAGCTGTTTTTT	CASSQDSGSVELFF
-	TRBV10-2	TRBD2	TRBJ2-2	TGCGCCAGCAGACGGGGAGGGACCGGGGAGCTGTTTTTT	CASRRGGTGELFF
-	TRBV29-1	TRBD1	TRBJ1-4	TGCAGCATCCACAGGGGGCTGGGGGAAAAACTGTTTTTT	CSIHRGLGEKLFF
-	TRBV29-1	-	TRBJ1-2	TGCAGCGTTGAAGATGCTGGGAAGGGCTACACCTTC	CSVEDAGKGYTF
few	TRBV11-3	-	TRBJ2-7	TGTGCCAGCAGCCTCCAGAGCGAGCAGTACTTC	CASSLQSEQYF
-	TRBV6-5	TRBD1	TRBJ2-7	TGTGCCAGCGATATAACGGGACAGAGCTACGAGCAGTACTTC	CASDITGQSYEQYF
-	TRBV6-5	-	TRBJ2-1	TGCGCCAGCAGTTGCGGGCCGGGCTTCGGTGAGCAATTCTTC	CASSCGPGFGEQFF
-	TRBV5-4	TRBD2	TRBJ2-5	TGTGCCAGCAGCCTTAAGCGGGAGGTAGAGACCCAGTACTTC	CASSLKREVETQYF
-	TRBV7-3	-	TRBJ2-2	TGTGCCAGCAGCTTAATCACGTGCGGGGAGCTGTTCTTT	CASSLITCGELFF
few	TRBV11-3	-	TRBJ2-3	TGTGCCAGCTCCCGGGGAACGGACACAGATACGCAGTATTTT	CASSRGTDTDTQYF
-	TRBV19	-	TRBJ2-1	TGTGCCAGTAGTAGTCCGAGCGGAGGACATACAGGAAGGTACAATGTGCAGTTCTTC	CASSSPSGGHTGRYNVQFF
few	TRBV18	TRBD1	TRBJ2-1	TGTGCCAGCTCAGCCGGGACAGGGGATTTCAATGAGCAGTTCTTC	CASSAGTGDFNEQFF
-	TRBV6-1	-	TRBJ1-1	TGTCTCAGCCGCCCGCCAGGGTACACTGAAGCTTTCTTT	CLSRPPGYTEAFF
-	TRBV12-5	TRBD2	TRBJ2-1	TGTGCTAGTGGTTTGACACGGGGGGGCGTCCACATCGGTGAGCAGTTCTTC	CASGLTRGGVHIGEQFF
-	TRBV12-3/TRBV12-4	TRBD2	TRBJ2-7	TGTGCCAGCGGCCCGGTCGGGACTAGCGGAGGCGAGCAGTACTTC	CASGPVGTSGGEQYF
-	TRBV10-2	-	TRBJ2-1	TGCGCCAGCAGTACAAGGGGCACTGAGCAGTTCTTC	CASSTRGTEQFF
medium-sized	TRBV20-1	-	TRBJ2-7	TGCAGTGCTAGATTGAAACAAGGGGTTTTGCTGGGCGAGCAGTACTTC	CSARLKQGVLLGEQYF